This TCR beta chain derives from a study of CD8+ T cells in alopecia areata. Study summary: The study gave treated patients oral tofacitinib at 5 to 10 mg twice daily.

Extracted RNA was reverse transcribed into cDNA, the sequencing template. Clones were read by immunoSEQ multiplex PCR, and TCRdb kept only the in-frame ones, dropping some. The sample lists under 350,000 clones, 55% to 70% occurring once. Treatment noted: oral pan-JAK inhibitor, 5-10 mg twice daily. Sequencing used CD4+ T cells sorted from blood, obtained at week 24, from a patient treated with tofacitinib. The receptor was isolated from a human donor with alopecia areata.

CDR3 loop: CASSLDREQYF. The CDR3 DNA reads TGCGCCAGCAGCTTGGATCGCGAGCAGTACTTC. This chain connects TRBV5-1 to TRBJ2-7; no reliable D call. V was cut by 0 bases and J by 6 bases, with 4 bases left in between. Germline values: CDR1 SGHRS, CDR2 YFSETQ. This CDR3 has 11 amino acids.